The 13 T cell receptor beta chains listed next were all sequenced from one sample in a study of T-cell memory formation after mild COVID-19. TCRdb used MiXCR to reprocess the 5' RACE reads, holding one entry per CDR3 protein. The sample consists of more than 80,000 distinct CDR3 sequences, approximately 17% of them appearing once. Sequenced material: PBMCs or a T cell subset sorted from them (not recorded which). The receptor set was obtained from an adult woman who had mild COVID-19 (a few samples of this study predate the infection). Cell type and time point are not known.

This clonotype was detected a few times. This chain connects TRBV25-1 to TRBJ2-5; 8 nucleotides line up with TRBD1. CDR3 length equals 15 residues. From germline, CDR1 is MGHDK and CDR2 SYGVNS. V shed 5 bases, J shed 5 bases, and the junction held 10 bases outside the gene matches. The CDR3 reads CASSPGDRGWETQYF. In DNA, the CDR3 is TGTGCCAGCAGTCCTGGAGACAGGGGCTGGGAGACCCAGTACTTC.

This clonotype showed up just a few times. The CDR3 loop is CASSYSAGNTGELFF. The CDR3 DNA sequence: TGTGCCAGCAGTTACTCTGCAGGGAACACCGGGGAGCTGTTTTTT. V and J are TRBV6-5 and TRBJ2-2, with D unresolved. V lost 0 bases and J 1 base, leaving 6 bases between the germline ends. This CDR3 comprises 15 residues. Germline V lookup: CDR1 MNHEY, CDR2 SVGAGI.

This clonotype was counted between two and nine times. This chain uses TRBV7-6 with TRBJ1-1, with a possible D match to TRBD1 (6 bases). V lost 0 bases to trimming and J lost 2 bases, with 25 bases between them. The CDR3 length is 20 residues. CDR1 and CDR2 from the germline V gene are SGHVS and FNYEAQ. CDR3 DNA sequence: TGTGCCAGCAGCTTAGCGTCAAGGTGGAGGGGGATCCACGACAACACTGAAGCTTTCTTT. This encodes CASSLASRWRGIHDNTEAFF.

J is TRBJ2-7 and V is TRBV19; no reliable D call. V was clipped by 5 bases and J by 1 base, with 6 bases between them. The CDR3 spans 12 residues. Germline V gene lookup returns CDR1 LNHDA and CDR2 SQIVND (reference sequence). This CDR3 reads CASSENSYEQYF. The DNA for the CDR3 is TGTGCCAGTAGTGAGAATTCCTACGAGCAGTACTTC.

This clonotype appeared a few times. The chain combines TRBV20-1 with TRBJ2-7, with D unclear. CDR1 is DFQATT and CDR2 is SNEGSKA in the germline V gene (reference sequence). CDR3 length: 13 amino acids. V was pared by 3 bases and J by 0 bases, with 9 bases between. CDR3 amino acids: CSARLPNSYEQYF. The CDR3 DNA reads TGCAGTGCTAGGCTACCGAACTCCTACGAGCAGTACTTC.

There are a few counts of this clonotype. This chain uses TRBV5-1 with TRBJ2-5; tentatively, D is TRBD2 (5 bases). The V and J ends lost 0 bases and 5 bases respectively, with 17 bases between them. There are 16 residues in the CDR3. The germline CDR1 and CDR2 sequences are SGHRS and YFSETQ. The chain's CDR3 is CASSLAPVGELETQYF. CDR3 coding DNA: TGCGCCAGCAGCTTGGCGCCAGTTGGGGAGCTCGAGACCCAGTACTTC.

V gene TRBV5-1 combines with J gene TRBJ2-1; perhaps TRBD1 as D (7 bases). Germline V CDR1 and CDR2: SGHRS, YFSETQ. The CDR3 runs 15 residues. Trimming removed 0 bases from V and 4 bases from J, with 11 bases in between. CDR3 DNA: TGCGCCAGCAGCTTGGCCAGGGGGGTTTACAATGAGCAGTTCTTC. Protein sequence: CASSLARGVYNEQFF.

The table lists this clonotype with many counts. The CDR3 DNA sequence: TGTGCCAGCAGTGAAGCCTTGGACAGGGGGGCTGTCGAGCAGTACTTC. Translation gives CASSEALDRGAVEQYF. The chain recombines TRBV2 with TRBJ2-7; 10 nucleotides align to TRBD1. The CDR3 has 16 residues. J gave up 6 bases and V 0 bases, and 8 bases lay outside the gene matches. Germline values: CDR1 SNHLY, CDR2 FYNNEI.

This clonotype was recorded a few times. The chain combines TRBV6-5 with TRBJ1-2; D unclear. Germline CDR1 is MNHEY and CDR2 is SVGAGI. The CDR3 contains 15 residues. V lost 0 bases to trimming and J lost 8 bases, with 16 bases between them. This CDR3 is CASSYSVDLPPGYTF. The CDR3 region has the DNA TGTGCCAGCAGTTACTCAGTGGACCTTCCACCAGGCTACACCTTC.

The CDR3 nucleotides are TGCAGCGCATATCCACAGGGGCACACTGAAGCTTTCTTT. It specifies CSAYPQGHTEAFF. The chain combines TRBV29-1 with TRBJ1-1; 7 nucleotides line up with TRBD1. Germline V gives CDR1 SQVTM, CDR2 ANQGSEA. J was trimmed by 3 bases and V by 7 bases; bases with no gene match: 8. The CDR3 is 13 amino acids.

The rearrangement joins TRBV6-4 to TRBJ2-1; D may be TRBD1 or TRBD2 (5 bases each). V was cut by 2 bases and J by 6 bases, with 11 bases left in between. Germline CDR1 and CDR2: MRHNA and SNTAGT. The CDR3 extends over 14 amino acids. The DNA of the CDR3 is TGTGCCAGCAGTGACGAGGGGCCGGGCAATGAGCAGTTCTTC. This gives the protein CASSDEGPGNEQFF.

The chain uses TRBV11-2 and TRBJ2-3, with 10 nucleotides matching TRBD2. The germline CDR1 and CDR2 sequences are SGHAT and FQNNGV. Losses at the gene ends were 1 base for V and 7 bases for J; bases not matched to a gene: 5. This CDR3 is 15 amino acids long. CDR3 in amino acids: CASSLASGGANTQYF. Here the CDR3 DNA reads TGTGCCAGCAGCTTAGCCAGCGGGGGGGCAAATACGCAGTATTTT.

V and J are TRBV27 and TRBJ2-2, with 11 bases fitting TRBD2. J was trimmed by 6 bases and V by 5 bases; bases with no gene match: 5. CDR1 is MNHEY, CDR2 SMNVEV, per germline (reference sequence). The CDR3 is 15 residues long. CDR3 DNA: TGTGCCAGCAGTGTAGCGGGAGGGCCCTCCGGGGAGCTGTTTTTT. This codes for CASSVAGGPSGELFF.